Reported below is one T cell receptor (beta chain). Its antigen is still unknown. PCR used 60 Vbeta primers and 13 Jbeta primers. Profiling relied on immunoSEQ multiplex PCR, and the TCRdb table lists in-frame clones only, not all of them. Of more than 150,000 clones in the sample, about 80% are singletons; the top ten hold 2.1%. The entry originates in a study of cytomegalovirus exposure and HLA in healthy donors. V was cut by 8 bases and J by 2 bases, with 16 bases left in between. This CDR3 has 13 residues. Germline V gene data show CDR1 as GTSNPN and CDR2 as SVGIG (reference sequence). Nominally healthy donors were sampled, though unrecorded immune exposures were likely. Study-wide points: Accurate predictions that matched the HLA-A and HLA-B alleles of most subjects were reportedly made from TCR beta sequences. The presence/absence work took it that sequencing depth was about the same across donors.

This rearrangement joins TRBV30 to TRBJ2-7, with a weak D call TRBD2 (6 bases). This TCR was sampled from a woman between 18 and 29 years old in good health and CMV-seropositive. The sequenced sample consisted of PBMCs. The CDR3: CAGTRDGAYEQYF. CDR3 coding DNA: TGTGCCGGGACGCGGGACGGAGCCTACGAGCAGTACTTC.